The entry below gives a single T cell receptor (beta chain) sequence along with its context. Its antigen target is currently unknown. Per-base qualities were not stored, and no clone one base away is much larger. Measured from the cysteine to the phenylalanine, the CDR3 is 16 residues long. Of the read, only the CDR3 DNA is kept; its 48 bases are in frame from base 1. The germline V gene sets CDR1 to SGHDN and CDR2 to FVKESK. Clipping removes 4 bases from V and 2 bases from J, with 8 as the unmatched junction base count. This record belongs to a study of blood T cell repertoires in COVID-19 (dated by TCRdb to between 2020 and 2021). Broadly, across the study: Samples from collaborators originated in the United States, Italy and Spain and spanned both the acute and convalescent phases of COVID-19. The prospective study material was composed of cDNA or gDNA derived from T cells, B-cell-depleted T cells, or PBMCs. Deeply sampled blood TCRbeta repertoires from subjects exposed to, actively infected with, or recovered from COVID-19 were included in the dataset. A freely available public database, intended as a resource for researchers studying the immune response to SARS-CoV-2, is where the repertoires were released. The samples were drawn from the first 160 participants of the ongoing ImmuneRACE study and from roughly 1,300 subjects provided by 6 global collaborators. A de-identified subject ID, COVID-19 status, age in years and sex were almost always included in the sample metadata. Where HLA class I and class II types were available, the types were taken from metadata supplied by the sample provider, not from assay-based typing. The paper's findings and limits, for the study overall: How much clinical and demographic metadata was included differed by source and by participant, and the metadata was provided uncurated.

Whole blood was collected in K2EDTA tubes by collaborating institutions according to the institutions' own protocols. For TCRbeta analysis, collaborators shipped samples as frozen whole blood, isolated PBMCs, or DNA extracted from either of those sample types. TCRbeta CDR3 regions were amplified from genomic DNA by means of the immunoSEQ Assay, a bias-controlled multiplex PCR. The original pipeline was this. The number of nucleated cells in each sample was estimated by amplification of reference gene primers within the assay. Sequence reads were collapsed and filtered to measure the absolute abundance of every unique TCRbeta CDR3 rearrangement. For each sample, productive Simpson clonality was calculated by taking the square root of Simpson's diversity index across productive rearrangements. TCRdb took this table from immuneACCESS and kept in-frame rearrangements with V and J called. Such tables lack part of the clones; where checked against another copy, unresolved V genes explain under half of the gap, and the rest is unexplained. The V and J calls and the clone size are those of that table, but D and trimming were determined from the DNA. Present in this sample are 350,000 to 550,000 clones, 75% to 90% of which were seen just once. The ten largest make up 4% to 5.5% of the sample.

The rearranged segments are TRBV14 and TRBJ1-1, with 9 junctional bases fitting TRBD1. Material for sequencing was peripheral blood. The TCR sequence derives from a woman aged 25-40 years with acute or convalescent COVID-19. The CDR3 here reads CASSPDRGVLNTEAFF. The DNA is TGTGCCAGCAGCCCGGACAGGGGCGTTCTAAACACTGAAGCTTTCTTT.